Listed below are T cell receptor beta chains from one sample, sequenced in a study of cytomegalovirus exposure and HLA in healthy donors. This table comes from immunoSEQ multiplex PCR, and its TCRdb copy is limited to in-frame clones, with some not included. Counted here are 90,000 to 120,000 clones, roughly three quarters occurring once; the ten biggest clones make up over 3.5%. Sequencing was carried out using PBMCs. The receptors stem from a woman between 45 and 60 years old in good health and CMV-seropositive. The CDR3 runs from the conserved cysteine through the conserved F or W. The D gene is left open where the match is weak. Size is omitted from some rows. Given values are once, few, many or a class for expanded clones.

J gene: TRBJ2-2; CDR3 length: 14; V gene: TRBV4-2; clone size: once; D gene: NA; CDR3 protein: CASSQELLTGELFF; CDR3 DNA: TGTGCCAGCAGCCAAGAACTCCTCACCGGGGAGCTGTTTTTT
J gene: TRBJ1-1; CDR3 length: 11; V gene: TRBV6-1; clone size: NA; D gene: NA; CDR3 protein: CASSGVSEAFF; CDR3 DNA: TGTGCCAGCAGTGGAGTCTCTGAAGCTTTCTTT
J gene: TRBJ2-1; CDR3 length: 15; V gene: TRBV5-1; clone size: NA; D gene: TRBD2; CDR3 protein: CASSFTSGDYNEQFF; CDR3 DNA: TGCGCCAGCAGCTTTACTAGCGGAGATTACAATGAGCAGTTCTTC
J gene: TRBJ1-1; CDR3 length: 15; V gene: TRBV30; clone size: NA; D gene: NA; CDR3 protein: CAWDLSGHSNTEAFF; CDR3 DNA: TGTGCCTGGGACCTTTCGGGACATTCGAACACTGAAGCTTTCTTT
J gene: TRBJ1-5; CDR3 length: 16; V gene: TRBV15; clone size: NA; D gene: NA; CDR3 protein: CATSKYDGRVGQPQHF; CDR3 DNA: TGTGCCACCAGCAAATACGATGGCCGGGTTGGACAGCCCCAGCATTTT
J gene: TRBJ2-2; CDR3 length: 18; V gene: TRBV4-1; clone size: once; D gene: NA; CDR3 protein: CASSQAPGAGVGTGELFF; CDR3 DNA: TGCGCCAGCAGCCAAGCCCCAGGGGCTGGAGTGGGAACCGGGGAGCTGTTTTTT
J gene: TRBJ2-7; CDR3 length: 14; V gene: TRBV11-2; clone size: NA; D gene: NA; CDR3 protein: CASSPFQGSYEQYF; CDR3 DNA: TGTGCCAGCAGCCCCTTTCAGGGTTCCTACGAGCAGTACTTC
J gene: TRBJ2-4; CDR3 length: 14; V gene: TRBV30; clone size: NA; D gene: TRBD1; CDR3 protein: CAWSTGQGKNIQYF; CDR3 DNA: TGTGCCTGGAGTACGGGACAGGGTAAGAACATTCAGTACTTC
J gene: TRBJ1-3; CDR3 length: 16; V gene: TRBV6-5; clone size: NA; D gene: NA; CDR3 protein: CASSYDFNYSGNTIYF; CDR3 DNA: TGTGCCAGCAGTTACGACTTTAATTACTCTGGAAACACCATATATTTT
J gene: TRBJ2-4; CDR3 length: 13; V gene: TRBV19; clone size: NA; D gene: NA; CDR3 protein: CASSHPTKNIQYF; CDR3 DNA: TGTGCCAGTAGCCACCCTACCAAAAACATTCAGTACTTC
J gene: TRBJ2-7; CDR3 length: 15; V gene: TRBV18; clone size: NA; D gene: TRBD1; CDR3 protein: CASSPGGTGTYEQYF; CDR3 DNA: TGTGCCAGCTCACCGGGCGGGACAGGAACCTACGAGCAGTACTTC
J gene: TRBJ1-2; CDR3 length: 12; V gene: TRBV7-9; clone size: NA; D gene: NA; CDR3 protein: CASSLRRYGYTF; CDR3 DNA: TGTGCCAGCAGCTTACGGAGGTATGGCTACACCTTC
J gene: TRBJ1-4; CDR3 length: 15; V gene: TRBV2; clone size: NA; D gene: NA; CDR3 protein: CASSEAGGIDEKLFF; CDR3 DNA: TGTGCCAGCAGTGAAGCTGGGGGGATTGATGAAAAACTGTTTTTT
J gene: TRBJ2-1; CDR3 length: 15; V gene: TRBV2; clone size: NA; D gene: NA; CDR3 protein: CASSVQLESPNEQFF; CDR3 DNA: TGTGCCAGCAGTGTACAACTAGAATCACCAAATGAGCAGTTCTTC
J gene: TRBJ2-7; CDR3 length: 16; V gene: TRBV5-6; clone size: NA; D gene: TRBD1; CDR3 protein: CASSNFRGPESYEQYF; CDR3 DNA: TGTGCCAGCAGCAACTTCAGGGGGCCTGAATCCTACGAGCAGTACTTC
J gene: TRBJ2-3; CDR3 length: 14; V gene: TRBV6-6; clone size: NA; D gene: TRBD1; CDR3 protein: CASRPGQGTDTQYF; CDR3 DNA: TGTGCCAGCAGACCGGGACAGGGCACAGATACGCAGTATTTT
J gene: TRBJ2-5; CDR3 length: 13; V gene: TRBV5-4; clone size: NA; D gene: NA; CDR3 protein: CASSLSSVETQYF; CDR3 DNA: TGTGCCAGCAGCTTGAGTTCGGTTGAGACCCAGTACTTC
J gene: TRBJ1-2; CDR3 length: 12; V gene: TRBV10-3; clone size: few; D gene: NA; CDR3 protein: CAISAGEGGYTF; CDR3 DNA: TGTGCCATCAGTGCGGGAGAAGGTGGCTACACCTTC
J gene: TRBJ1-1; CDR3 length: 14; V gene: TRBV6-5; clone size: NA; D gene: TRBD1; CDR3 protein: CASSYDRGPTEAFF; CDR3 DNA: TGTGCCAGCAGTTACGACAGGGGGCCAACTGAAGCTTTCTTT
J gene: TRBJ2-2; CDR3 length: 13; V gene: TRBV14; clone size: once; D gene: NA; CDR3 protein: CASSQDLTGELFF; CDR3 DNA: TGTGCCAGCAGCCAAGATTTAACCGGGGAGCTGTTTTTT
J gene: TRBJ1-3; CDR3 length: 17; V gene: TRBV14; clone size: few; D gene: TRBD1; CDR3 protein: CASSQDRGILSGNTIYF; CDR3 DNA: TGTGCCAGCAGCCAAGACAGGGGGATCCTCTCTGGAAACACCATATATTTT
J gene: TRBJ1-6; CDR3 length: 18; V gene: TRBV9; clone size: NA; D gene: TRBD1; CDR3 protein: CASSAPREGQGVTSPLHF; CDR3 DNA: TGTGCCAGCAGCGCCCCCCGGGAGGGACAGGGTGTGACTTCACCCCTCCACTTT
J gene: TRBJ1-5; CDR3 length: 15; V gene: TRBV6-1; clone size: NA; D gene: TRBD1; CDR3 protein: CASSPQGRGNQPQHF; CDR3 DNA: TGTGCCAGCAGTCCACAGGGGAGAGGCAATCAGCCCCAGCATTTT
J gene: TRBJ2-5; CDR3 length: 14; V gene: TRBV7-8; clone size: NA; D gene: TRBD1; CDR3 protein: CASSSDRARETQYF; CDR3 DNA: TGTGCCAGCAGCTCGGACAGGGCGAGAGAGACCCAGTACTTC
J gene: TRBJ2-7; CDR3 length: 13; V gene: TRBV11-2; clone size: NA; D gene: TRBD2; CDR3 protein: CASSLGLAYEQYF; CDR3 DNA: TGTGCCAGCAGCCTCGGACTAGCCTACGAGCAGTACTTC
J gene: TRBJ1-6; CDR3 length: 17; V gene: TRBV9; clone size: NA; D gene: NA; CDR3 protein: CASSVAQESSYNSPLHF; CDR3 DNA: TGTGCCAGCAGCGTAGCCCAGGAAAGCTCCTATAATTCACCCCTCCACTTT
J gene: TRBJ2-7; CDR3 length: 18; V gene: TRBV7-9; clone size: few; D gene: NA; CDR3 protein: CASSSSRWGAGDTYEQYF; CDR3 DNA: TGTGCCAGCAGCTCCAGTCGGTGGGGGGCGGGGGATACCTACGAGCAGTACTTC
J gene: TRBJ2-7; CDR3 length: 14; V gene: TRBV5-1; clone size: NA; D gene: NA; CDR3 protein: CASSWRDSSYEQYF; CDR3 DNA: TGCGCCAGCAGCTGGCGGGACAGTTCCTACGAGCAGTACTTC
J gene: TRBJ1-2; CDR3 length: 12; V gene: TRBV5-8; clone size: NA; D gene: NA; CDR3 protein: CASSLRGMGYTF; CDR3 DNA: TGTGCCAGCAGCTTGAGGGGGATGGGCTACACCTTC
J gene: TRBJ2-7; CDR3 length: 16; V gene: TRBV19; clone size: NA; D gene: TRBD1; CDR3 protein: CASSITGALRPYEQYF; CDR3 DNA: TGTGCCAGTAGTATAACAGGGGCCCTCCGGCCCTACGAGCAGTACTTC
J gene: TRBJ1-5; CDR3 length: 14; V gene: TRBV5-1; clone size: NA; D gene: TRBD1; CDR3 protein: CASSTGQGNQPQHF; CDR3 DNA: TGCGCCAGCAGCACAGGACAGGGGAATCAGCCCCAGCATTTT
J gene: TRBJ1-1; CDR3 length: 14; V gene: TRBV18; clone size: NA; D gene: TRBD1; CDR3 protein: CASSPGTGTSEAFF; CDR3 DNA: TGTGCCAGCTCACCAGGGACAGGGACGAGTGAAGCTTTCTTT